The present T cell receptor (beta chain) was sequenced within a study of blood T cell repertoires in COVID-19. Study-wide background: Both acute and convalescent COVID-19 samples were obtained from the United States, Italy and Spain. The cDNA or gDNA used as material had been derived from T cells, B-cell-depleted T cells, or PBMCs.

The Seattle patients, enrolled during active infection, were followed longitudinally. V gave up 3 bases and J gave up 0 bases, with 9 bases separating them. Germline assignment: CDR1 SGHAT and CDR2 FQNNGV. CDR3 length equals 14 residues. Original data processing: From reference gene primer amplification, estimates of nucleated cell counts were derived. Sequenced by immunoSEQ multiplex PCR; TCRdb stores in-frame clones only, minus some. V, J and clone size reflect that table, while D and trimming were determined from the DNA. The repertoire holds some 70,000 clones, with around 90% as singletons. The sample comprised peripheral blood. V and J are TRBV11-2 and TRBJ2-7; TRBD1 might be the D (5 bases). This TCR was recovered from a woman aged 45-60 years with COVID-19, enrolled during active disease. CDR3 in amino acids: CASSLVDSSYEQYF. CDR3 coding DNA: TGTGCCAGCAGCTTGGTCGACAGCTCCTACGAGCAGTACTTC.